These 2 T cell receptor beta chains came from one sample sequenced in a study of blood T cell repertoires in COVID-19. Libraries were prepared by immunoSEQ multiplex PCR; TCRdb keeps only in-frame clonotypes and omits some of them. The table records about 23,000 clones, approximately 74% of them present only once. The sequencing sample was made of peripheral blood. All receptors come from a middle-aged man with COVID-19, enrolled during active disease.

The genes are TRBV5-4 and TRBJ2-1; 9 bases map to TRBD1. The CDR3 spans 16 residues. With 4 bases clipped from V and 7 bases from J, the junction kept 12 bases outside the gene matches. The germline gives CDR1 SGHNT, CDR2 YYREEE (reference sequence). As DNA, the CDR3 is TGTGCCAGCAGCCCGGTCCCGGGACAGGGAGGGAATGAGCAGTTCTTC. It translates to CASSPVPGQGGNEQFF. The whole variable domain, remainder taken from reference TRBV5-4 and TRBJ2-1, is ETGVTQSPTHLIKTRGQQVTLRCSSQSGHNTVSWYQQALGQGPQFIFQYYREEENGRGNFPPRFSGLQFPNYSSELNVNALELDDSALYLCASSPVPGQGGNEQFFGPGTRLTVL.

This clone was detected a few times. The CDR3 region is CASSLGGQGAETQYF. CDR3 DNA sequence: TGTGCCAGCAGCTTAGGGGGACAGGGGGCGGAGACCCAGTACTTC. V gene TRBV7-3 combines with J gene TRBJ2-5; 12 bases line up with TRBD1. The CDR3 runs 15 residues. Germline V gene sequence: CDR1 SGHTA, CDR2 FQGTGA. The junction had 3 bases not matched to a gene; V was cut back by 2 bases and J by 5 bases.